This T cell receptor beta chain was documented in a study of blood T cell repertoires in COVID-19. Study overall: The United States, Italy and Spain were the sources of the acute and convalescent COVID-19 samples.

The data were produced by immunoSEQ multiplex PCR, yet TCRdb's version contains in-frame clones alone and is incomplete. The table records a few hundred thousand clones, 65% to 90% of them present only once. With 0 bases removed from V and 6 bases from J, the gap between germline ends came to 13 bases. In germline, CDR1 is SGHRS, CDR2 YFSETQ. The CDR3 runs to 15 residues. Sequencing was carried out using peripheral blood. The chain carries TRBV5-1 and TRBJ1-3; possibly TRBD1 for D (5 bases). This receptor was identified in a man between 25 and 39 years old with active or convalescent COVID-19. The CDR3, as DNA: TGCGCCAGCAGCTTGGGGGGCCAGTCGTCAAACACCATATATTTT. This encodes CASSLGGQSSNTIYF. Full variable domain (remainder filled in from reference TRBV5-1 and TRBJ1-3): KAGVTQTPRYLIKTRGQQVTLSCSPISGHRSVSWYQQTPGQGLQFLFEYFSETQRNKGNFPGRFSGRQFSNSRSEMNVSTLELGDSALYLCASSLGGQSSNTIYFGEGSWLTVV.